This entry is about one TCR beta chain. This sample stems from a study of shared clonotypes between healthy human individuals. The length of the CDR3 is 14 residues. From germline, CDR1 is MDHEN and CDR2 SYDVKM. Trimming pared 10 bases from V and 2 bases from J, leaving 18 bases between. The data were produced by immunoSEQ multiplex PCR, yet TCRdb's version contains in-frame clones alone and is incomplete. The sample holds fewer than 2.5 million clones; 90% to 95% are singletons and the top ten take 0.35% to 0.45%. The rearrangement joins TRBV28 to TRBJ2-7; the D gene is possibly TRBD2 (6 bases). The source of this sequence is a man younger than 30 in good health. Some clones in this sample may be carry-over from other donors' samples. Input material: naive CD4+ T cells from PBMCs. Subset given: CD45RA+ positively selected. The CDR3 here is CATHPGVPPYEQYF. The CDR3, as DNA: TGTGCCACCCACCCGGGGGTCCCCCCCTACGAGCAGTACTTC. Together with reference TRBV28 and TRBJ2-7, the CDR3 gives the full variable domain: DVKVTQSSRYLVKRTGEKVFLECVQDMDHENMFWYRQDPGLGLRLIYFSYDVKMKEKGDIPEGYSVSREKKERFSLILESASTNQTSMYLCATHPGVPPYEQYFGPGTRLTVT.